Listed here are 15 T cell receptor beta chains from one sample, sequenced in a study of technical replicates of blood from a handful of donors. Repertoires were generated with immunoSEQ multiplex PCR, while TCRdb's copy carries only in-frame clones and drops some. The repertoire holds under 80,000 clones, with more than 90% as singletons. The sequenced sample was T cells isolated from PBMCs. These receptors were taken from a human donor in good health. Some clones in this sample may be carry-over from other donors' samples.

This clone was seen a handful of times. This chain joins TRBV5-1 and TRBJ2-3; 10 bases map to TRBD2. The CDR3 runs to 16 residues. Germline V gene sequence: CDR1 SGHRS, CDR2 YFSETQ. The ends lost 6 bases at V and 3 bases at J; junction bases unmatched: 10. This CDR3 reads CASNGEAGGDTDTQYF. The CDR3 nucleotides are TGCGCCAGCAACGGGGAAGCGGGAGGGGATACAGATACGCAGTATTTT. The full variable domain, rest sourced from reference TRBV5-1 and TRBJ2-3, is KAGVTQTPRYLIKTRGQQVTLSCSPISGHRSVSWYQQTPGQGLQFLFEYFSETQRNKGNFPGRFSGRQFSNSRSEMNVSTLELGDSALYLCASNGEAGGDTDTQYFGPGTRLTVL.

V is TRBV14 and J is TRBJ2-7; 10 bases line up with TRBD2. Germline V gives CDR1 SGHDN, CDR2 FVKESK. V shed 5 bases, J shed 7 bases, and the junction held 11 bases outside the gene matches. This CDR3 is 15 amino acids long. The CDR3 nucleotides read TGTGCCAGCAGCTCCGGAGCGGGAGGGCCGGAGGAGCAGTACTTC. This translates into CASSSGAGGPEEQYF.

The chain combines TRBV7-2 with TRBJ2-1; possible D gene TRBD2, 6 bases. Germline values: CDR1 SGHTA, CDR2 FQGNSA. V lost 5 bases to trimming and J lost 6 bases, with 17 bases between them. The CDR3 runs 15 residues. The CDR3 DNA sequence: TGTGCCAGCAGCACTCTTAGCGGAACCCTCAATGAGCAGTTCTTC. It is translated as CASSTLSGTLNEQFF. The variable domain in full, completed from reference TRBV7-2 and TRBJ2-1, reads GAGVSQSPSNKVTEKGKDVELRCDPISGHTALYWYRQSLGQGLEFLIYFQGNSAPDKSGLPSDRFSAERTGGSVSTLTIQRTQQEDSAVYLCASSTLSGTLNEQFFGPGTRLTVL.

The chain recombines TRBV5-1 with TRBJ1-2, with TRBD1 matching 10 bases. Germline trimming cut 8 bases from V and 2 bases from J; bases unmatched to any gene: 21. Germline V gives CDR1 SGHRS, CDR2 YFSETQ. The CDR3 contains 19 residues. The CDR3 reads CARHRDRGYSTPANYGYTF. The CDR3 region has the DNA TGCGCCAGACACCGGGACAGGGGCTACTCTACCCCAGCCAACTATGGCTACACCTTC.

The V gene is TRBV6-5, the J gene TRBJ2-5; weak D call: TRBD2 (6 bases). The CDR3 covers 14 residues. The V gene's germline CDR1 is MNHEY and CDR2 SVGAGI. V lost 0 bases and J lost 5, with 10 bases in between. Here the CDR3 reads CASSYSRLGETQYF. The CDR3 DNA sequence: TGTGCCAGCAGTTACTCCAGACTAGGGGAGACCCAGTACTTC.

The chain uses TRBV28 and TRBJ1-1, with a weak D call TRBD1 (6 bases). The CDR3 extends over 18 amino acids. Germline assignment: CDR1 MDHEN and CDR2 SYDVKM. Trimming removed 6 bases from V and 3 bases from J, with 26 bases in between. CDR3 region: CASSQNAIQGRGYTEAFF. CDR3 in DNA: TGTGCCAGCAGCCAGAATGCCATACAGGGAAGGGGTTACACTGAAGCTTTCTTT.

The V and J genes are TRBV6-1 and TRBJ2-5; TRBD2 agrees at 8 bases. The J call is uncertain, as TRBJ2-7 better fits the DNA end. The CDR3 totals 15 residues. CDR1 and CDR2 (germline): MNHNS, SASEGT. CDR3 protein: CASSEEAGGFDEQYF. In DNA form, the CDR3 reads TGTGCCAGCAGTGAAGAGGCGGGAGGATTCGACGAGCAGTACTTC.

V is TRBV6-1 and J is TRBJ2-5, with D possibly TRBD1 on 5 matching bases. The CDR3 has 18 amino acids. The germline V and J ends were trimmed by 4 bases and 0 bases, with 21 bases remaining between them. Germline assignment: CDR1 MNHNS and CDR2 SASEGT. CDR3 in amino acids: CASSAPPDRTWYQETQYF. DNA for the CDR3: TGTGCCAGCAGTGCACCACCCGACAGAACTTGGTACCAAGAGACCCAGTACTTC.

The J gene is TRBJ1-3, the V gene TRBV5-4; possible D gene TRBD1, 6 bases. Trimming left V 3 bases short and J 0 bases short, with 16 bases between. The CDR3 loop spans 17 amino acids. The germline V gene encodes CDR1 SGHNT and CDR2 YYREEE (reference sequence). CDR3: CASSWRLQGSSGNTIYF. The DNA for the CDR3 is TGTGCCAGCAGCTGGAGACTACAGGGCAGCTCTGGAAACACCATATATTTT.

The J gene is TRBJ2-1, the V gene TRBV7-3; the match to TRBD1 covers 7 bases. CDR1 is SGHTA, CDR2 FQGTGA, per germline. The V and J ends lost 4 bases and 7 bases, in that order; junction bases with no gene match: 4. This CDR3 is 13 amino acids long. CDR3 loop: CASSYIQGNEQFF. The CDR3 region has the DNA TGTGCCAGCAGCTACATACAGGGGAATGAGCAGTTCTTC.

The rearrangement joins TRBV9 to TRBJ1-2; D unclear. This CDR3 comprises 15 residues. V shed 0 bases and J shed 0 bases, with 9 bases lying between them. The germline gives CDR1 SGDLS, CDR2 YYNGEE. CDR3 loop: CASSVDTTANYGYTF. CDR3 DNA sequence: TGTGCCAGCAGCGTAGATACAACAGCTAACTATGGCTACACCTTC.

The chain employs TRBV7-8 and TRBJ2-7, with 7 bases matching TRBD2. Losses at the gene ends were 1 base for V and 0 bases for J; bases not matched to a gene: 3. The germline V gene has CDR1 SGHVS and CDR2 FQNEAQ. The CDR3 is made up of 15 amino acids. Here the CDR3 reads CASSLELANSYEQYF. The CDR3 bases are TGTGCCAGCAGCTTAGAACTAGCGAACTCCTACGAGCAGTACTTC.

The chain couples TRBV7-8 to TRBJ2-1; TRBD2 matches at 8 bases. This CDR3 is built from 13 residues. Germline loops: CDR1 SGHVS, CDR2 FQNEAQ. As DNA, the CDR3 is TGTGTCTCCTCGGGGGGGGTCTGGGAAGAGCAGTTCTTC. Residues: CVSSGGVWEEQFF.

This clone was counted once. The chain uses TRBV2 and TRBJ2-1, with 13 bases matching TRBD2. This CDR3 is 19 amino acids long. Trimming at V came to 7 bases and at J to 2 bases, leaving 14 bases not matched to a gene. Germline assignment: CDR1 SNHLY and CDR2 FYNNEI. Here the CDR3 reads CASTPTSGRVGGTYNEQFF. DNA of the CDR3: TGTGCCAGCACTCCAACTAGCGGGAGGGTGGGTGGAACCTACAATGAGCAGTTCTTC.

The chain joins TRBV27 to TRBJ2-7, with 8 bases lining up with TRBD2. V trimming: 5 bases; J trimming: 0 bases; junction bases outside the gene matches: 9. The CDR3 is made up of 16 amino acids. Germline loops: CDR1 MNHEY, CDR2 SMNVEV (reference sequence). The CDR3 sequence: CASSPSSGGLSYEQYF. The DNA for the CDR3 is TGTGCCAGCAGTCCATCCAGCGGGGGCCTCTCCTACGAGCAGTACTTC.